The source of this TCR beta chain is a study of blood T cell repertoires in COVID-19. Per the germline V gene, CDR1 is SGHRS and CDR2 is YFSETQ. V was pared by 1 base and J by 5 bases, with 15 bases between. The CDR3 consists of 15 residues. Clones were read by immunoSEQ multiplex PCR, and TCRdb kept only the in-frame ones, dropping some. The sample includes around 190,000 clones, 76% of them seen just once. The sample comprised peripheral blood. The source is a woman between 45 and 60 years old with active or convalescent COVID-19. The rearrangement joins TRBV5-1 to TRBJ1-2, with TRBD1 as a possible D gene (5 bases). The CDR3 loop is CASSLWQGVGYGYTF. CDR3 DNA sequence: TGCGCCAGCAGCTTGTGGCAGGGCGTAGGGTATGGCTACACCTTC.